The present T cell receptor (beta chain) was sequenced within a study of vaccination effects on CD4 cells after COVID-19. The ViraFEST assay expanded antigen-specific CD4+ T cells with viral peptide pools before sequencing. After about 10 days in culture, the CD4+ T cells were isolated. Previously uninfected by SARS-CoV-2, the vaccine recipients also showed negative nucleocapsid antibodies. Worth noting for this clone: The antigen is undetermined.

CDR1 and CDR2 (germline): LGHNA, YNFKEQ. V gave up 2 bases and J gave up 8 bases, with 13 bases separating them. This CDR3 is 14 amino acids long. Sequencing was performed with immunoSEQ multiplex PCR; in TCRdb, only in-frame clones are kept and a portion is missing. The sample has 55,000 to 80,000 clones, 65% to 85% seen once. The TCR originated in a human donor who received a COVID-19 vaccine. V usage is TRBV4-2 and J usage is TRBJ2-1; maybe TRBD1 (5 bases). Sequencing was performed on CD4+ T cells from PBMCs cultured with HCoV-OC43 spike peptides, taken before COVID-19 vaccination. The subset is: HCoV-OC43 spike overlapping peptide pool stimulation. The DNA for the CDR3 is TGTGCCAGCAGCCAACAACTGGGGCAGGATGAGCAGTTCTTC. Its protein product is CASSQQLGQDEQFF.